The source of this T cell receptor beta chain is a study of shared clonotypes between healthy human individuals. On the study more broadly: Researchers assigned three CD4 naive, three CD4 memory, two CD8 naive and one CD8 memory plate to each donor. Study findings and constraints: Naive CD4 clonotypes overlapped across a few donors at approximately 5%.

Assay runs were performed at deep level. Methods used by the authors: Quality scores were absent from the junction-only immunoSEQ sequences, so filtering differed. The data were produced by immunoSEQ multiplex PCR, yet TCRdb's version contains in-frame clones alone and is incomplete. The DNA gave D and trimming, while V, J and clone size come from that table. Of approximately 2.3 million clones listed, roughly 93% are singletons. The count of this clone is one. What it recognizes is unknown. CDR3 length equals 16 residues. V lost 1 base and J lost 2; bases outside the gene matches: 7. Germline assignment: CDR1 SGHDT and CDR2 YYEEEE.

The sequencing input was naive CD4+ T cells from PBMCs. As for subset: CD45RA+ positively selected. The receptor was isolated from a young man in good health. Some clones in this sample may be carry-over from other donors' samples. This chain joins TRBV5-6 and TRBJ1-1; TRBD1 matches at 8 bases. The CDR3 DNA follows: TGTGCCAGCAGCTTGATTCCGACAGGGGTTAACACTGAAGCTTTCTTT. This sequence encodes CASSLIPTGVNTEAFF.